The 25 T cell receptor beta chains in this list originate from one sample, sequenced in a study of shared clonotypes between healthy human individuals. This table comes from immunoSEQ multiplex PCR, and its TCRdb copy is limited to in-frame clones, with some not included. The table records 650,000 to 750,000 clones, roughly 70% of them present only once. Sequenced: memory CD4+ T cells sorted from blood. The subset denotes: CD45RA-negative fraction. The receptors shown here come from a woman in her thirties in good health.

This clone appeared a single time. The gene calls are TRBV6-5 and TRBJ1-5; tentatively, D is TRBD1 (5 bases). Trimming pared 6 bases from V and 4 bases from J, leaving 10 bases between. The length of the CDR3 is 13 residues. Germline V gene sequence: CDR1 MNHEY, CDR2 SVGAGI. The CDR3 reads CASRQQVNQPQHF. The CDR3 DNA reads as TGTGCCAGCAGACAACAGGTGAATCAGCCCCAGCATTTT.

The chain recombines TRBV5-6 with TRBJ1-2; possible D gene TRBD1, 5 bases. Trimming removed 1 base at V and 4 bases at J, with 26 bases between. Per the germline V gene, CDR1 is SGHDT and CDR2 is YYEEEE. CDR3 length: 19 amino acids. The CDR3 reads CASSLFSPRGEGRVYGYTF. DNA of the CDR3: TGTGCCAGCAGCTTGTTCTCTCCGAGAGGGGAGGGTCGCGTCTATGGCTACACCTTC.

This clone has at least ten counts. This CDR3 is CASDWGANQPQHF. In DNA form, the CDR3 reads TGTGCCAGTGATTGGGGAGCCAATCAGCCCCAGCATTTT. This rearrangement joins TRBV19 to TRBJ1-5; D is unclear. This CDR3 comprises 13 residues. The germline V gene encodes CDR1 LNHDA and CDR2 SQIVND (reference sequence). V was trimmed by 8 bases and J by 3 bases, leaving 11 bases between them.

This clone was counted between two and nine times. V usage is TRBV7-9 and J usage is TRBJ2-1; no definite D call. Trimming removed 4 bases at V and 10 bases at J, with 11 bases between. CDR1 is SEHNR and CDR2 is FQNEAQ in the germline V gene (reference sequence). The CDR3 contains 12 residues. CDR3 sequence (DNA): TGTGCCAGCAGCTCAGAGGCCGGAGAGCAGTTCTTC. Its translation: CASSSEAGEQFF.

The gene calls are TRBV6-5 and TRBJ2-5; D might be TRBD2 (6 bases). This CDR3 spans 14 amino acids. Germline V gene sequence: CDR1 MNHEY, CDR2 SVGAGI. Trimming pared 8 bases from V and 7 bases from J, leaving 20 bases between. The CDR3 sequence is CASLPSGLGGTQYF. CDR3 nucleotides: TGTGCCAGCCTGCCTTCCGGGTTGGGAGGGACCCAGTACTTC.

V gene TRBV5-4 combines with J gene TRBJ1-1; possible D gene TRBD1, 5 bases. Trimming cost V 4 bases and J 7 bases, with 17 bases left between them. Germline loops: CDR1 SGHNT, CDR2 YYREEE (reference sequence). This CDR3 has 14 residues. The CDR3 here is CASSLWDRSYEAFF. The DNA for the CDR3 is TGTGCCAGCAGCCTATGGGACCGCAGCTATGAAGCTTTCTTT.

The chain has TRBV5-5 and TRBJ2-7; D possibly matches TRBD1 or TRBD2 (5 bases each). CDR1 is SGHKS, CDR2 YYEKEE, per germline (reference sequence). The CDR3 consists of 14 residues. Trimming took off 0 bases at V and 2 bases at J, with 9 bases between the two ends. For the CDR3, the DNA is TGTGCCAGCAGCTTGGGAGGGGCCCCCTACGAGCAGTACTTC. Translated, it gives CASSLGGAPYEQYF.

The chain carries TRBV11-2 and TRBJ2-7; D gene unclear. CDR3 length: 14 residues. CDR1 and CDR2 (germline): SGHAT, FQNNGV. V was shortened by 8 bases and J by 2 bases, with 16 bases between the two germline ends. CDR3 region: CASGPGPGPYEQYF. The CDR3 nucleotides are TGTGCCAGCGGCCCCGGGCCAGGTCCCTACGAGCAGTACTTC. The complete variable domain, with remaining parts taken from reference TRBV11-2 and TRBJ2-7, reads EAGVAQSPRYKIIEKRQSVAFWCNPISGHATLYWYQQILGQGPKLLIQFQNNGVVDDSQLPKDRFSAERLKGVDSTLKIQPAKLEDSAVYLCASGPGPGPYEQYFGPGTRLTVT.

The chain joins TRBV2 to TRBJ1-1; D is unresolved. The CDR3 length is 14 residues. The germline V gene encodes CDR1 SNHLY and CDR2 FYNNEI. Trimming cost V 4 bases and J 5 bases, with 14 bases left between them. The CDR3 region has the DNA TGTGCCAGCAGTGGTGATACACAAGGGACTGAAGCTTTCTTT. Translation gives CASSGDTQGTEAFF.

This chain joins TRBV5-5 and TRBJ1-5, with D uncertain. Trimming took 0 bases from V and 4 from J, leaving 5 bases between them. The CDR3 spans 13 residues. Germline V lookup: CDR1 SGHKS, CDR2 YYEKEE (reference sequence). DNA of the CDR3: TGTGCCAGCAGCTTGGGCCCAAATCAGCCCCAGCATTTT. Encoded protein: CASSLGPNQPQHF.

Only one count was recorded for this clone. V is TRBV6-1 and J is TRBJ2-7, with 7 positions matching TRBD1. CDR3 length: 15 residues. CDR1 and CDR2 (germline): MNHNS, SASEGT. V shed 6 bases, J shed 3 bases, and the junction held 11 bases outside the gene matches. CDR3 region: CASRSGQTGHYEQYF. The CDR3 DNA sequence: TGTGCCAGCAGATCAGGACAGACAGGGCACTACGAGCAGTACTTC.

The chain has TRBV9 and TRBJ2-7; 9 bases line up with TRBD1. Germline V gene lookup returns CDR1 SGDLS and CDR2 YYNGEE. The CDR3 contains 15 residues. V lost 4 bases, J lost 5 bases, and 10 bases stayed unmatched. The CDR3 sequence is CASSYAGGQGHEQYF. Written as DNA, the CDR3 is TGTGCCAGCAGCTACGCTGGTGGACAGGGGCACGAGCAGTACTTC.

The chain has TRBV14 and TRBJ1-4; no reliable D call. Trimming shortened V by 3 bases and J by 7 bases, and 3 bases separated the two germline ends. This CDR3 contains 11 residues. Germline CDR1 SGHDN, CDR2 FVKESK. CDR3 DNA: TGTGCCAGCAGCCATGGTGAAAAACTGTTTTTT. It specifies CASSHGEKLFF. The full variable domain, rest sourced from reference TRBV14 and TRBJ1-4, is EAGVTQFPSHSVIEKGQTVTLRCDPISGHDNLYWYRRVMGKEIKFLLHFVKESKQDESGMPNNRFLAERTGGTYSTLKVQPAELEDSGVYFCASSHGEKLFFGSGTQLSVL.

The V gene is TRBV27, the J gene TRBJ1-2; D possibly corresponds to TRBD1 (5 bases). The CDR3 covers 15 residues. Germline assignment: CDR1 MNHEY and CDR2 SMNVEV (reference sequence). Trimming took 5 bases from V and 4 from J, leaving 17 bases between them. In DNA, the CDR3 is TGTGCCAGCAGTACCCTTGGGGGACCATTCTATGGCTACACCTTC. It yields the protein CASSTLGGPFYGYTF.

This clone has just one count. The rearrangement links TRBV7-9 to TRBJ1-1, with D tentatively TRBD1 (5 bases). The CDR3 runs 15 residues. The V gene's germline CDR1 is SEHNR and CDR2 FQNEAQ (reference sequence). V lost 5 bases to trimming and J lost 1 base, with 14 bases between them. The CDR3 loop reads CASSQVTQGNTEAFF. CDR3 sequence (DNA): TGTGCCAGCAGCCAAGTGACCCAGGGGAACACTGAAGCTTTCTTT.

The V gene is TRBV28, the J gene TRBJ2-7; the match to TRBD2 covers 8 bases. V lost 4 bases, J lost 2 bases, and 13 bases stayed unmatched. Germline-derived CDR1 and CDR2 are MDHEN and SYDVKM. The CDR3 consists of 17 residues. DNA for the CDR3: TGTGCCAGCAGTTCGCCCAGGAGCGGGAGAACCCCCTACGAGCAGTACTTC. Its protein is CASSSPRSGRTPYEQYF.

The chain links TRBV2 to TRBJ2-6, with TRBD1 as a possible D gene (6 bases). The CDR3 covers 16 residues. V was cut by 0 bases and J by 2 bases, with 8 bases left in between. Germline V CDR1 and CDR2: SNHLY, FYNNEI. The CDR3 DNA is TGTGCCAGCAGTGAAGCACAGGGAGCTGGGGCCAACGTCCTGACTTTC. Translating gives CASSEAQGAGANVLTF.

With respect to this clone: The sample contains more than one DNA sequence encoding this CDR3. V and J are TRBV10-3 and TRBJ2-7; either TRBD1 or TRBD2 may supply D (5 bases each). There are 13 residues in the CDR3. Germline V gene lookup returns CDR1 ENHRY and CDR2 SYGVKD. The V gene lost 0 bases and the J gene lost 2 bases, with 5 bases spanning the gap. CDR3 region: CAISESGAYEQYF. The CDR3 DNA follows: TGTGCCATCAGTGAGTCGGGGGCCTACGAGCAGTACTTC.

The rearrangement uses TRBV7-9 and TRBJ1-5; weak D call: TRBD1 (5 bases). This CDR3 is 17 amino acids long. CDR1 and CDR2 from the germline V gene are SEHNR and FQNEAQ (reference sequence). Trimming pared 5 bases from V and 2 bases from J, leaving 19 bases between. CDR3 sequence (DNA): TGTGCCAGCAGCCCCTCGGGGCGCGGTGTGGGCAATCAGCCCCAGCATTTT. Translation: CASSPSGRGVGNQPQHF.

J is TRBJ2-3 and V is TRBV6-5; 7 positions agree with TRBD2. CDR1 is MNHEY and CDR2 is SVGAGI in the germline V gene. CDR3 length equals 16 residues. V lost 4 bases to trimming and J lost 2 bases; unmatched junction nucleotides: 9. CDR3 sequence (DNA): TGTGCCAGCAGTTCACACCAGGGACTACCCACAGATACGCAGTATTTT. This sequence encodes CASSSHQGLPTDTQYF.

V is TRBV9 and J is TRBJ1-2, with 9 bases matching TRBD1. Germline loops: CDR1 SGDLS, CDR2 YYNGEE. This CDR3 is 16 amino acids long. The ends lost 5 bases at V and 1 base at J; junction bases unmatched: 9. The CDR3 DNA follows: TGTGCCAGCAGTTTATCCGGGACAGGGAGTAACTATGGCTACACCTTC. It codes for CASSLSGTGSNYGYTF.

V gene TRBV5-1 combines with J gene TRBJ1-1; D gene ambiguous. Germline V lookup: CDR1 SGHRS, CDR2 YFSETQ. With 0 bases removed from V and 0 bases from J, the gap between germline ends came to 15 bases. This CDR3 has 17 residues. This chain's CDR3 is CASSLGIGFAMNTEAFF. The CDR3 bases are TGCGCCAGCAGCTTGGGGATCGGGTTTGCTATGAACACTGAAGCTTTCTTT.

This chain uses TRBV6-6 with TRBJ1-6, with D tentatively TRBD1 (5 bases). V was clipped by 0 bases and J by 12 bases, with 9 bases between them. CDR1 MNHNY and CDR2 SVGAGI come from the germline V gene (reference sequence). This CDR3 spans 13 amino acids. The CDR3 region has the DNA TGTGCCAGCAGTTACTCGTTCAGGGAACCCCTCCACTTT. Translating gives CASSYSFREPLHF.

Worth noting for this clone: This CDR3 is also generated by other DNA sequences in the sample. This rearrangement joins TRBV7-9 to TRBJ1-2, with TRBD1 as a possible D gene (5 bases). The germline CDR1 and CDR2 sequences are SEHNR and FQNEAQ (reference sequence). The V end was cut by 0 bases, the J end by 8 bases, with 10 bases between. This CDR3 contains 13 residues. The CDR3 region has the DNA TGTGCCAGCAGCTTAGCCGGGGCGGGCGGCTACACCTTC. It translates to CASSLAGAGGYTF. The variable domain in full, completed from reference TRBV7-9 and TRBJ1-2, reads DTGVSQNPRHKITKRGQNVTFRCDPISEHNRLYWYRQTLGQGPEFLTYFQNEAQLEKSRLLSDRFSAERPKGSFSTLEIQRTEQGDSAMYLCASSLAGAGGYTFGSGTRLTVV.

V is TRBV5-4 and J is TRBJ2-2; 7 bases are a match to TRBD1. Losses at the gene ends were 3 bases for V and 1 base for J; bases not matched to a gene: 3. The CDR3 contains 15 residues. The germline V gene has CDR1 SGHNT and CDR2 YYREEE (reference sequence). The CDR3 reads CASSSRDRNTGELFF. The CDR3, as DNA: TGTGCCAGCAGCTCGAGGGACAGGAACACCGGGGAGCTGTTTTTT.